This TCR beta chain was recovered during a study of patients and donors after allogeneic stem cell transplantation (dated by TCRdb to about 2020). Libraries were constructed by RT-PCR. The run used a NextSeq 550. The raw public reads went through TCRdb reprocessing: fastp at Q25, MiXCR clone calling, in-frame beta chains kept. Entries that share a CDR3 protein sequence are merged under the most common genes and DNA. The sample records 400,000 to 500,000 distinct CDR3 sequences, 16% of which are singletons. The top ten constitute around 7.9% of the sample. Counted from cysteine to phenylalanine, this CDR3 has 13 amino acids. Of the read, only the CDR3 DNA is kept; its 39 bases are in frame from base 1. Trimming at the junction amounts to 8 bases on V and 0 bases on J, and the germline ends lie 5 bases apart. This clonotype was recorded at least ten times. The antigen it recognizes is unknown. Per-nucleotide qualities are absent, and no much larger clonotype sits a single base away.

The sample taken for sequencing was blood, either unsorted or a sorted T cell fraction (not recorded which). The V and J segments used are TRBV12-3 or TRBV12-4 and TRBJ2-6; no D gene can be assigned with confidence. The sequence derives from a human donor who was either an allogeneic HSCT recipient or a stem cell or donor lymphocyte infusion donor (not recorded which). It is not recorded whose cells these are; they may come from a transplant donor. CDR3 loop: CASQSSGANVLTF. The DNA sequence reads TGTGCCAGCCAGAGCTCTGGGGCCAACGTCCTGACTTTC.